This T cell receptor (beta chain) was obtained from a study of T cell changes during pregnancy in multiple sclerosis. The germline V gene encodes CDR1 WSHSY and CDR2 SAAADI. This CDR3 is 13 amino acids long. V gave up 7 bases and J gave up 2 bases; unmatched junction bases: 3. Produced via immunoSEQ multiplex PCR; TCRdb's table is partial and in-frame only. Found here are 85,000 to 100,000 clones, approximately 92% of them singletons; the top ten hold under 3%. The chain is built from TRBV10-2 and TRBJ2-7, with 9 nucleotides matching TRBD2. The specimen comprised peripheral blood, sampled in the first trimester of pregnancy. This clonotype was obtained from a female donor with multiple sclerosis, enrolled in a pregnancy study. CDR3 amino acids: CASIRGRAYEQYF. The CDR3 coding sequence is TGCGCCAGCATCCGCGGGAGGGCCTACGAGCAGTACTTC.